The rows below give T cell receptor beta chains drawn from one sample of a study of OX40 agonist ivuxolimab in advanced cancers. Generated by immunoSEQ multiplex PCR, the TCRdb table keeps only in-frame clones and is missing some. Seen here are about 36,000 clones, around 73% observed once, and the top ten hold 9.5% to 15%. The sequences come from CD4+ or CD8+ T cells sorted from blood, collected in a trial of the OX40 agonist ivuxolimab. The receptors here all came from an adult with an advanced solid tumor such as melanoma, head and neck, liver or kidney cancer. CDR3s include the opening cysteine and the closing phenylalanine or tryptophan. Rows may omit the clone size; those that give it use once, few, many or a size class.

clone_size: NA; v_call: TRBV15; cdr3_length: 16; cdr3_aa: CATSSPGTGGLNEQFF
clone_size: NA; v_call: TRBV6-1; cdr3_length: 12; cdr3_aa: CASSEARLPEYF
clone_size: few; v_call: TRBV11-2; cdr3_length: 15; cdr3_aa: CASIVGGLRQETQYF
clone_size: NA; v_call: TRBV4-1; cdr3_length: 16; cdr3_aa: CASSSILGTGSYEQYF
clone_size: NA; v_call: TRBV7-7; cdr3_length: 13; cdr3_aa: CASSPDRGKTQYF
clone_size: NA; v_call: TRBV28; cdr3_length: 13; cdr3_aa: CASSLLSNEKLFF
clone_size: few; v_call: TRBV21-1; cdr3_length: 12; cdr3_aa: CASSNGRPGYTF
clone_size: NA; v_call: TRBV2; cdr3_length: 15; cdr3_aa: CASSEPGRGNQPQHF
clone_size: few; v_call: TRBV7-2; cdr3_length: 16; cdr3_aa: CASSPRAGLNNLPQHF
clone_size: medium-sized; v_call: TRBV12-5; cdr3_length: 13; cdr3_aa: CASGIANSYEQYF
clone_size: NA; v_call: TRBV27; cdr3_length: 15; cdr3_aa: CASSLRGGSFQPQHF
clone_size: NA; v_call: TRBV5-1; cdr3_length: 16; cdr3_aa: CASRSLAGESTDTQYF
clone_size: NA; v_call: TRBV5-4; cdr3_length: 13; cdr3_aa: CASSFNTETEAFF
clone_size: NA; v_call: TRBV23-1; cdr3_length: 15; cdr3_aa: CASSPLTGGAGELFF
clone_size: NA; v_call: TRBV20-1; cdr3_length: 10; cdr3_aa: CSPDGVIQYF
clone_size: NA; v_call: TRBV9; cdr3_length: 13; cdr3_aa: CASSTRQRGEQYF
clone_size: medium-sized; v_call: TRBV5-1; cdr3_length: 15; cdr3_aa: CASRSLPSGGYEQYF
clone_size: few; v_call: TRBV15; cdr3_length: 17; cdr3_aa: CATRPGLTYSGANVLTF
clone_size: NA; v_call: TRBV6-9; cdr3_length: 15; cdr3_aa: CASSDGGTDAGELFF
clone_size: NA; v_call: TRBV4-1; cdr3_length: 15; cdr3_aa: CASSQLLATNEKLFF
clone_size: NA; v_call: TRBV14; cdr3_length: 14; cdr3_aa: CASSQDRLAVEQYF
clone_size: few; v_call: TRBV11-3; cdr3_length: 13; cdr3_aa: CASSRDFTDTQYF
clone_size: NA; v_call: TRBV2; cdr3_length: 15; cdr3_aa: CASGYRDRGADTQYF
clone_size: NA; v_call: TRBV6-5; cdr3_length: 15; cdr3_aa: CASRKGRQDTDTQYF
clone_size: NA; v_call: TRBV15; cdr3_length: 16; cdr3_aa: CATSRDRGSSQETQYF
clone_size: NA; v_call: TRBV6-5; cdr3_length: 15; cdr3_aa: CASSSHNGDNYEQYF
clone_size: NA; v_call: TRBV27; cdr3_length: 13; cdr3_aa: CASSPLNENIQYF
clone_size: few; v_call: TRBV4-1; cdr3_length: 18; cdr3_aa: CASSQETSGYPSTDTQYF
clone_size: NA; v_call: TRBV21-1; cdr3_length: 16; cdr3_aa: CASSKDKDIKQETQYF
clone_size: NA; v_call: TRBV18; cdr3_length: 15; cdr3_aa: CASSSVTEANEKLFF
clone_size: NA; v_call: TRBV29-1; cdr3_length: 12; cdr3_aa: CSVVGGPYEQYF
clone_size: few; v_call: TRBV5-1; cdr3_length: 14; cdr3_aa: CASSSQVGSTEAFF
clone_size: NA; v_call: TRBV2; cdr3_length: 15; cdr3_aa: CASSAGLAVYNEQFF
clone_size: NA; v_call: TRBV6-1; cdr3_length: 14; cdr3_aa: CASRDRGRNTEAFF
clone_size: once; v_call: TRBV5-4; cdr3_length: 16; cdr3_aa: CASSWPGVASTDTQYF
clone_size: NA; v_call: TRBV4-1; cdr3_length: 14; cdr3_aa: CASSLGTSGYEQYF
clone_size: few; v_call: TRBV19; cdr3_length: 21; cdr3_aa: CASSHKLGLAGASRWADTQYF
clone_size: few; v_call: TRBV29-1; cdr3_length: 13; cdr3_aa: CSVRTGTGSEAFF
clone_size: NA; v_call: TRBV2; cdr3_length: 13; cdr3_aa: CASSDGGEETQYF
clone_size: NA; v_call: TRBV4-1; cdr3_length: 19; cdr3_aa: CASSPRVGAESSYNSPLHF
clone_size: NA; v_call: TRBV5-6; cdr3_length: 13; cdr3_aa: CASSVMLSYEQYF
clone_size: NA; v_call: TRBV29-1; cdr3_length: 9; cdr3_aa: CSVPEDRYF
clone_size: few; v_call: TRBV30; cdr3_length: 13; cdr3_aa: CAWMGRMNTEAFF
clone_size: NA; v_call: TRBV5-1; cdr3_length: 14; cdr3_aa: CASSLEGGRDGYTF